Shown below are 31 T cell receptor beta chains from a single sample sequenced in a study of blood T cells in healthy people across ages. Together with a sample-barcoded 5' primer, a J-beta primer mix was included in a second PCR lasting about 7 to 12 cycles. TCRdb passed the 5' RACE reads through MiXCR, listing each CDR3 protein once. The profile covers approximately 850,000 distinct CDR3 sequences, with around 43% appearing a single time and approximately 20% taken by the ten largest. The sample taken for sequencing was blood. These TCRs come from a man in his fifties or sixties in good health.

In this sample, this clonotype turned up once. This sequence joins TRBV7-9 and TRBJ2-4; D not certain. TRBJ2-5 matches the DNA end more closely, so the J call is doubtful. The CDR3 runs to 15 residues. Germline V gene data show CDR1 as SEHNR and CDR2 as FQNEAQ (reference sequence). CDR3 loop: CASSFSRLTQETQYF. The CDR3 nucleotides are TGTGCCAGCAGCTTCAGTCGTCTGACTCAAGAGACCCAGTACTTC.

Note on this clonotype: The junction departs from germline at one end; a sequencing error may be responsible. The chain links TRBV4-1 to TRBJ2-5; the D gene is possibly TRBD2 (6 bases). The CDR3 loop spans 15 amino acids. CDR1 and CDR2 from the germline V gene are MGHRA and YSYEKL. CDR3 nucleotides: TGCACCAGCACCCGAAGCGGGTTCACTAAAGAGACCCAGTACTTC. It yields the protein CTSTRSGFTKETQYF.

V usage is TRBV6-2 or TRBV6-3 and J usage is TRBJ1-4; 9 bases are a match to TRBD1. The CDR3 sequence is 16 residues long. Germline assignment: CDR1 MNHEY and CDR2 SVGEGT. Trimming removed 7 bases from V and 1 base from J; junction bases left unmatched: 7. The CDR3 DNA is TGTGCCAGCAATGACCCGGGACAGGGAACTAATGAAAAACTGTTTTTT. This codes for CASNDPGQGTNEKLFF.

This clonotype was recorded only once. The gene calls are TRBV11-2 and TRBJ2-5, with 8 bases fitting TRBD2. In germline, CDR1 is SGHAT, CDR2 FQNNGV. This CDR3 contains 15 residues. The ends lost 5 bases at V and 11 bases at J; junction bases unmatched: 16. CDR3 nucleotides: TGTGCCAGCAGCCCCTCCCAGCGGGGGTACAATGAGCAGTACTTC. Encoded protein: CASSPSQRGYNEQYF.

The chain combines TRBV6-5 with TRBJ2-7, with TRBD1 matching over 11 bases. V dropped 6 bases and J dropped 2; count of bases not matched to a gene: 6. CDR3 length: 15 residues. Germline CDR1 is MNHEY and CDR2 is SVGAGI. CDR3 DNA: TGTGCCAGCAGCCCCTCGGGACAGGGGGCCTACGAGCAGTACTTC. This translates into CASSPSGQGAYEQYF.

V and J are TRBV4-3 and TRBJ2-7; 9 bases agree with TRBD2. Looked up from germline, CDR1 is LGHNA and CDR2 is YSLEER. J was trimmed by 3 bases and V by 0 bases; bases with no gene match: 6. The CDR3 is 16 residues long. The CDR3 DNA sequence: TGCGCCAGCAGCCAAGATCGTAGCGGGGGAATCTACGAGCAGTACTTC. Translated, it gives CASSQDRSGGIYEQYF.

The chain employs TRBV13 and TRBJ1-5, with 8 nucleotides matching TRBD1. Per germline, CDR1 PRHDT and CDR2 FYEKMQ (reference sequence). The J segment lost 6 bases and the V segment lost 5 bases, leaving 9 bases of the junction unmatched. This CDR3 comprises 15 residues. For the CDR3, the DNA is TGTGCCAGCAGCCCCAGACAGGGGCCGGGTCAGCCCCAGCATTTT. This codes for CASSPRQGPGQPQHF. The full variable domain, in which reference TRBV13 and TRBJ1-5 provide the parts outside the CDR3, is AAGVIQSPRHLIKEKRETATLKCYPIPRHDTVYWYQQGPGQDPQFLISFYEKMQSDKGSIPDRFSAQQFSDYHSELNMSSLELGDSALYFCASSPRQGPGQPQHFGDGTRLSIL.

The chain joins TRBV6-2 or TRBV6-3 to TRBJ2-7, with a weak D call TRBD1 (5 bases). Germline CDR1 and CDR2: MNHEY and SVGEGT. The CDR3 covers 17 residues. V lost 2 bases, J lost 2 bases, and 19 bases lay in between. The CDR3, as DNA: TGTGCCAGCAGTTACCCGGTCGGTGGGGCTGGGGCCTACGAGCAGTACTTC. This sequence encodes CASSYPVGGAGAYEQYF.

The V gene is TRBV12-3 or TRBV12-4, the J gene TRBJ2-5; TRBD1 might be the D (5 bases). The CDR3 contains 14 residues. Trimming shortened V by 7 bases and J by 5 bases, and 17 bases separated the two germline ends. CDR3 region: CASTLDTGVETQYF. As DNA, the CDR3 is TGTGCCAGCACCTTGGACACTGGGGTGGAGACCCAGTACTTC.

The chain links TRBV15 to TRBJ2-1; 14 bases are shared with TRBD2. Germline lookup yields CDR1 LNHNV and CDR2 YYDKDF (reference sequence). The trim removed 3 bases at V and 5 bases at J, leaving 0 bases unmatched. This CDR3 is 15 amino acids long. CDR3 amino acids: CATSRGLAGDNEQFF. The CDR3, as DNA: TGTGCCACCAGCAGGGGACTAGCGGGGGACAATGAGCAGTTCTTC. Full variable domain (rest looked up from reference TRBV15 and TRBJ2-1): DAMVIQNPRYQVTQFGKPVTLSCSQTLNHNVMYWYQQKSSQAPKLLFHYYDKDFNNEADTPDNFQSRRPNTSFCFLDIRSPGLGDTAMYLCATSRGLAGDNEQFFGPGTRLTVL.

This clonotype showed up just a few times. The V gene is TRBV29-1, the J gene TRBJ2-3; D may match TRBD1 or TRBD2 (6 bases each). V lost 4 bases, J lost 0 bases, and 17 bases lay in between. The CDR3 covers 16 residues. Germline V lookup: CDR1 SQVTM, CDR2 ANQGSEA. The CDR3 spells CSVAGGRTLSTDTQYF. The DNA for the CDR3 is TGCAGCGTTGCCGGGGGCAGGACACTTAGCACAGATACGCAGTATTTT.

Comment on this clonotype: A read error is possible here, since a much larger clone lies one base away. CDR3 sequence reads: CAGSEGGGGYNEQFF. The DNA of the CDR3 is TGTGCCGGCAGTGAAGGTGGAGGGGGTTACAATGAGCAGTTCTTC. This chain connects TRBV2 to TRBJ2-1; D possibly matches TRBD1 or TRBD2 (6 bases each). Germline V CDR1 and CDR2: SNHLY, FYNNEI. The CDR3 totals 15 residues.

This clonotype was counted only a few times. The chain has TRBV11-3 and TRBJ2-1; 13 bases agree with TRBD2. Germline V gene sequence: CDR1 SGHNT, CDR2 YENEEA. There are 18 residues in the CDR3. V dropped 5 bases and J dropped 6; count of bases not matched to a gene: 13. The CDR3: CASSVGLAGEVGVNEQFF. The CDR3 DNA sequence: TGTGCCAGCAGCGTCGGACTAGCGGGGGAGGTGGGCGTCAATGAGCAGTTCTTC.

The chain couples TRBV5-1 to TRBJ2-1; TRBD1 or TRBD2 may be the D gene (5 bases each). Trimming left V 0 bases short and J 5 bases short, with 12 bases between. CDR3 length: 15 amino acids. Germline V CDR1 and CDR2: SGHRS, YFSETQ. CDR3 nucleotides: TGCGCCAGCAGCTTGGGGGGGACGGAGCACAATGAGCAGTTCTTC. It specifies CASSLGGTEHNEQFF.

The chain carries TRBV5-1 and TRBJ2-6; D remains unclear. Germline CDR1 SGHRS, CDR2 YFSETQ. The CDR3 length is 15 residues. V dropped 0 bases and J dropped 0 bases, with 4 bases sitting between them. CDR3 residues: CASSLVPSGANVLTF. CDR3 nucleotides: TGCGCCAGCAGCTTGGTTCCCTCTGGGGCCAACGTCCTGACTTTC.

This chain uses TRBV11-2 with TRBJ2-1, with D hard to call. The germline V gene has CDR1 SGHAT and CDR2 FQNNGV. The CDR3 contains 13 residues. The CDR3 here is CAGSSSPYNEQFF. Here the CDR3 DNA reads TGTGCGGGCTCGTCATCCCCGTACAATGAGCAGTTCTTC.

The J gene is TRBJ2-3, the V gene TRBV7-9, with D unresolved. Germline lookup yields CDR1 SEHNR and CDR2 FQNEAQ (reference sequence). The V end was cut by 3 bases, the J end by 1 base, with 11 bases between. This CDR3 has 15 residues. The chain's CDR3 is CASSFRETGTDTQYF. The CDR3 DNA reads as TGTGCCAGCAGCTTCCGAGAGACCGGCACAGATACGCAGTATTTT.

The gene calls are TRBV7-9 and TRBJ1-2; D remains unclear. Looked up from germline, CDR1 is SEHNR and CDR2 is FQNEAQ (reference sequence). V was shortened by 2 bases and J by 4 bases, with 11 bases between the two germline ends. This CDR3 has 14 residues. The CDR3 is CASSLLQPSYGYTF. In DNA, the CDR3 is TGTGCCAGCAGCTTACTTCAGCCAAGCTATGGCTACACCTTC.

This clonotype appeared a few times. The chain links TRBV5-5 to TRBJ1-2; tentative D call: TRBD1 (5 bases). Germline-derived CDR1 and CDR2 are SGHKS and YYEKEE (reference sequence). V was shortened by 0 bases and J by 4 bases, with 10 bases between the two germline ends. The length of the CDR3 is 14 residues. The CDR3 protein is CASSLGGEIYGYTF. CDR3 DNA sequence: TGTGCCAGCAGCTTGGGAGGGGAAATCTATGGCTACACCTTC. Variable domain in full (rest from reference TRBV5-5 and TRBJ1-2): DAGVTQSPTHLIKTRGQQVTLRCSPISGHKSVSWYQQVLGQGPQFIFQYYEKEERGRGNFPDRFSARQFPNYSSELNVNALLLGDSALYLCASSLGGEIYGYTFGSGTRLTVV.

The CDR3 sequence is CASSLVPAGGNYGYTF. The CDR3 DNA is TGTGCCAGCAGCTTAGTCCCGGCAGGGGGGAACTATGGCTACACCTTC. The rearrangement joins TRBV7-2 to TRBJ1-2; 7 bases are shared with TRBD1. This CDR3 is built from 16 residues. The germline CDR1 and CDR2 sequences are SGHTA and FQGNSA. J lost 2 bases, V lost 1 base, and 7 bases had no gene match.

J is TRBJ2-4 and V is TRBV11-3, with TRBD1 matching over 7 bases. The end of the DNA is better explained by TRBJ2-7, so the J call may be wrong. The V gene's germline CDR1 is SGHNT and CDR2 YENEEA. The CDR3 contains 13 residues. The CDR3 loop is CASSLTGVGEQYF. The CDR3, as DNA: TGTGCCAGCAGCTTAACAGGGGTGGGCGAGCAGTACTTC.

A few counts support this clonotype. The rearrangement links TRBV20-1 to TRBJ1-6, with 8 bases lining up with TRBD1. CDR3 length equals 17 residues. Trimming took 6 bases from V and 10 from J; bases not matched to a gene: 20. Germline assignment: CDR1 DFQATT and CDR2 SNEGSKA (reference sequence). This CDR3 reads CSASLFQGARGESPLHF. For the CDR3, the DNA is TGCAGTGCCTCCCTCTTCCAGGGGGCCAGGGGCGAGTCACCCCTCCACTTT.

The CDR3 sequence: CASSLDSGVYNEQFF. CDR3 sequence (DNA): TGCGCCAGCAGCTTGGATAGCGGGGTCTACAATGAGCAGTTCTTC. The V and J genes are TRBV5-1 and TRBJ2-1, with 8 bases lining up with TRBD2. The length of the CDR3 is 15 residues. Per the germline V gene, CDR1 is SGHRS and CDR2 is YFSETQ. The ends lost 0 bases at V and 3 bases at J; junction bases unmatched: 2.

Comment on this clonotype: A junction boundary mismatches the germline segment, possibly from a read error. This chain's CDR3 is CVSSLEWKQVYEQYF. The CDR3 DNA is TGTGTCAGCAGCTTGGAGTGGAAACAGGTGTACGAGCAGTACTTC. This chain joins TRBV5-5 and TRBJ2-4, with D tentatively TRBD1 (5 bases). The closer fit of TRBJ2-7 to the DNA end suggests the J call may be wrong. This CDR3 comprises 15 residues. In germline, CDR1 is SGHKS, CDR2 YYEKEE (reference sequence).

The DNA for the CDR3 is TGTGCCAGCTTACAGGGGGGAGCTAACTATGGCTACACCTTC. As protein: CASLQGGANYGYTF. V and J are TRBV6-6 and TRBJ1-2; the match to TRBD1 covers 8 bases. The ends lost 8 bases at V and 0 bases at J; junction bases unmatched: 5. CDR1 MNHNY and CDR2 SVGAGI come from the germline V gene (reference sequence). CDR3 length equals 14 residues.

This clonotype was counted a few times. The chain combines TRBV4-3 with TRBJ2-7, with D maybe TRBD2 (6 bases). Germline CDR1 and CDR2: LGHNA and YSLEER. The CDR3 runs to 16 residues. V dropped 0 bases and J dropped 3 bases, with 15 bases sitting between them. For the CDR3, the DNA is TGCGCCAGCAGCCAAGATACGGGGGTCGGTCGCTACGAGCAGTACTTC. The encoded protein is CASSQDTGVGRYEQYF.

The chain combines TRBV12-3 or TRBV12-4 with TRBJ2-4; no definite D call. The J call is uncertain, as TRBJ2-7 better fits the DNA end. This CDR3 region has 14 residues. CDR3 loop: CASSLGSTAYEQYF. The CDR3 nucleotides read TGTGCCAGCAGTTTAGGGTCCACCGCCTACGAGCAGTACTTC.

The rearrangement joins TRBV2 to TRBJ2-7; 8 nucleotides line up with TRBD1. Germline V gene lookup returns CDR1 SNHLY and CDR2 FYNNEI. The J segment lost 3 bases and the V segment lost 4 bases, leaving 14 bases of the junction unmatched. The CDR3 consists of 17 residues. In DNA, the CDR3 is TGTGCCAGCAGTGGGGACAGGACCTCCTTGTACAACTACGAGCAGTACTTC. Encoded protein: CASSGDRTSLYNYEQYF.

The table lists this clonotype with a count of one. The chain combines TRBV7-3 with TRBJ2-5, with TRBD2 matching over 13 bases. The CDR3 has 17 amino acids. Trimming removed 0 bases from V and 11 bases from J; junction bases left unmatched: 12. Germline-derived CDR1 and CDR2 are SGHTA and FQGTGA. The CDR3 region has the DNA TGTGCCAGCAGCTTAACTGGGACTAGCGGGGCTAACAATGAGCAGTACTTC. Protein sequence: CASSLTGTSGANNEQYF.

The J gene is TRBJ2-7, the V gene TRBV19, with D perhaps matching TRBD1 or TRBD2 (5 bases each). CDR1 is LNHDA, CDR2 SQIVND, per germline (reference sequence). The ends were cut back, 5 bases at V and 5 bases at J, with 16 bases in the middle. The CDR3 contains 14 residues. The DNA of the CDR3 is TGTGCCAGTAGTCCCACCGGGACCATCGACGAGCAGTACTTC. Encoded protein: CASSPTGTIDEQYF.

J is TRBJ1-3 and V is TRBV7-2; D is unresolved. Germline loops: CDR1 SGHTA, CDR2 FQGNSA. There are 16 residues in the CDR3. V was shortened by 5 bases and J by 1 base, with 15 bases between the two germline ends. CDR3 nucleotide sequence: TGTGCCAGCAGCCTAACTTCTGGGGTGTCTGGAAACACCATATATTTT. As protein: CASSLTSGVSGNTIYF.